The 3 T cell receptor beta chains below come from one sample, sequenced in a study of OX40 agonist ivuxolimab in advanced cancers. Sequenced by immunoSEQ multiplex PCR; TCRdb stores in-frame clones only, minus some. The data contain 57,000 or so clones, more than 85% of them seen just once; the ten biggest clones take up about 18%. This specimen was CD4+ or CD8+ T cells sorted from blood, taken in a trial of the OX40 agonist ivuxolimab. The source is an adult with an advanced solid tumor such as melanoma, head and neck, liver or kidney cancer.

This rearrangement joins TRBV27 to TRBJ1-5; the D gene is possibly TRBD1 (6 bases). The CDR3 is made up of 14 amino acids. Trimming took off 6 bases at V and 3 bases at J, with 12 bases between the two ends. CDR1 and CDR2 from the germline V gene are MNHEY and SMNVEV (reference sequence). CDR3 protein: CASRPTGINQPQHF. CDR3 nucleotide sequence: TGTGCCAGCAGACCAACAGGGATCAATCAGCCCCAGCATTTT.

This clone was recorded only once. The V gene is TRBV6-5, the J gene TRBJ2-1, with D possibly matching TRBD1 (5 bases). Per the germline V gene, CDR1 is MNHEY and CDR2 is SVGAGI. V gave up 6 bases and J gave up 9 bases, with 12 bases separating them. The CDR3 is made up of 12 amino acids. CDR3 sequence reads: CASRPWGGEQFF. For the CDR3, the DNA is TGTGCCAGCAGGCCCTGGGGCGGTGAGCAGTTCTTC.

This clone was counted between two and nine times. The chain is built from TRBV27 and TRBJ2-3; 8 nucleotides match TRBD2. CDR3 length equals 18 residues. V was pared by 2 bases and J by 8 bases, with 18 bases of the junction left unmatched. Germline V CDR1 and CDR2: MNHEY, SMNVEV (reference sequence). This CDR3 reads CASSLGGPGLGKVRTQYF. The CDR3 DNA sequence: TGTGCCAGCAGTTTAGGGGGACCGGGACTAGGGAAGGTTCGTACGCAGTATTTT.